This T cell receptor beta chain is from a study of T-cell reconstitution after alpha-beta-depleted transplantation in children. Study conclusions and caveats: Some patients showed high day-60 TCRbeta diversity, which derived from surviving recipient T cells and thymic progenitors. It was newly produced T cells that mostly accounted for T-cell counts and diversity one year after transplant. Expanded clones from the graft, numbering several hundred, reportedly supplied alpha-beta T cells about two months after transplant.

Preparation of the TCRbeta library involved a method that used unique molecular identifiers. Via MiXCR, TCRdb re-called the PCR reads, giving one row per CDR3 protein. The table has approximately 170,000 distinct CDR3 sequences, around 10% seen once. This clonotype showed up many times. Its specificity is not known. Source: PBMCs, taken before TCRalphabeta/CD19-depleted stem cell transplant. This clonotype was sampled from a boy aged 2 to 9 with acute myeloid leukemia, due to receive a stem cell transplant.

The CDR3 DNA reads TGTGCCAGCAGCCCGGGACAACTTTCCACTGAAGCTTTCTTT. It encodes CASSPGQLSTEAFF. The chain recombines TRBV12-3 or TRBV12-4 with TRBJ1-1, with TRBD1 as a possible D gene (6 bases). Trimming shortened V by 6 bases and J by 4 bases, and 15 bases separated the two germline ends. The CDR3 is 14 residues long.